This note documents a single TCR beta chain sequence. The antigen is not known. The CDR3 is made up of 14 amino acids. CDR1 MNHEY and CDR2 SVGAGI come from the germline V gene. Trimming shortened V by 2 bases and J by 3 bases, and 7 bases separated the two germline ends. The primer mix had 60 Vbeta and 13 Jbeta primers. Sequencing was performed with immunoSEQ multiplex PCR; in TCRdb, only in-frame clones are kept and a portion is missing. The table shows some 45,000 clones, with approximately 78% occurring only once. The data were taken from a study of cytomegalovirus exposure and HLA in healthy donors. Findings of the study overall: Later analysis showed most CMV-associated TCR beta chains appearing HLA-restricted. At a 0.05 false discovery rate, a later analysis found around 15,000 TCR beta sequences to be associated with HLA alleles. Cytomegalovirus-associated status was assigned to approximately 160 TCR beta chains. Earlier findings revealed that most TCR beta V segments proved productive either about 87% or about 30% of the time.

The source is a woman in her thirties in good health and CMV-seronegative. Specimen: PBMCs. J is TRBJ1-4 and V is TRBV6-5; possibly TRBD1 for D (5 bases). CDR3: CASSYRGSNEKLFF. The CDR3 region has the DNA TGTGCCAGCAGTTACCGGGGGTCTAATGAAAAACTGTTTTTT.